Sequencing of this T cell receptor (beta chain) was carried out in a study of post-analysis software for immune sequencing data. Regarding the study as a whole: Included in a set of roughly five TRBV segments more frequent in patients than controls were TRBV5-6, TRBV5-1 and TRBV20-1. Multiple sclerosis was associated with a significant reduction in normalized Chao1 diversity relative to controls.

Unique molecular identifiers were present in the TCR beta cDNA libraries. TCRdb fed the PCR reads into MiXCR, producing one record per CDR3 protein. Of a few hundred thousand distinct CDR3 sequences listed, 45% are singletons. CDR1 MDHEN and CDR2 SYDVKM come from the germline V gene. CDR3 length equals 17 residues. Trimming left V 3 bases short and J 0 bases short, with 12 bases between. A word on this clonotype: Antigen specificity is unknown.

The sequence was collected from a girl aged 10 to 17 with multiple sclerosis. V and J are TRBV28 and TRBJ2-6; perhaps TRBD1 as D (5 bases). Sequencing was done on a sample of blood. Here the CDR3 reads CASSFRAASSGANVLTF. For the CDR3, the DNA is TGTGCCAGCAGTTTCAGGGCAGCGAGCTCTGGGGCCAACGTCCTGACTTTC.